The next 23 T cell receptor beta chains were all read from a single sample in a study of T cell responses to AZD1222 COVID-19 vaccine. Sequencing used immunoSEQ multiplex PCR; TCRdb keeps in-frame clones, though not all of them. The table records about 56,000 clones, around 88% of them present only once. Sequences were derived from peripheral blood, sampled 28 days after the second AZD1222 dose. These receptors came from an adult who received the AZD1222 COVID-19 vaccine.

The V call is TRBV21-1, the J call TRBJ2-1; the table gives TRBD2 as D, unverified against the DNA. TRBV21-1 is noted as a pseudogene. The length of the CDR3 is 14 residues. CDR3 DNA sequence: TGTGCCAGTCGAGGGACTATTCCTTACAATGAGCAGTTCTTC. This translates into CASRGTIPYNEQFF.

This chain uses TRBV7-2 with TRBJ2-5; TRBD1 matches 8 bases. Germline V gene data show CDR1 as SGHTA and CDR2 as FQGNSA. This CDR3 is 14 amino acids long. After removal of 5 bases from V and 2 bases from J, the junction contained 4 bases not matched to a gene. The CDR3 reads CASSKQGGQETQYF. Written as DNA, the CDR3 is TGTGCCAGCAGCAAACAGGGGGGTCAAGAGACCCAGTACTTC. The whole variable domain, filled in from reference TRBV7-2 and TRBJ2-5, reads GAGVSQSPSNKVTEKGKDVELRCDPISGHTALYWYRQSLGQGLEFLIYFQGNSAPDKSGLPSDRFSAERTGGSVSTLTIQRTQQEDSAVYLCASSKQGGQETQYFGPGTRLLVL.

The rearrangement uses TRBV28 and TRBJ1-4, with a possible D match to TRBD1 (5 bases). CDR1 MDHEN and CDR2 SYDVKM come from the germline V gene. The CDR3 totals 15 residues. With 5 bases removed from V and 8 bases from J, the gap between germline ends came to 18 bases. The CDR3 protein is CASSPWGGSDEKLFF. The CDR3 nucleotides read TGTGCCAGCAGTCCCTGGGGGGGAAGTGACGAAAAACTGTTTTTT.

V gene TRBV16 combines with J gene TRBJ1-1, with 9 bases fitting TRBD1. CDR1 KGHSY and CDR2 FQNENV come from the germline V gene. V trimming: 3 bases; J trimming: 2 bases; junction bases outside the gene matches: 7. There are 16 residues in the CDR3. CDR3 sequence (DNA): TGTGCCAGCAGCCATTGGACAGGGGTCAGTAACACTGAAGCTTTCTTT. Encoded protein: CASSHWTGVSNTEAFF.

The chain links TRBV5-4 to TRBJ1-2; D is undetermined. Trimming removed 4 bases from V and 2 bases from J, with 12 bases in between. The CDR3 has 14 residues. The germline V gene encodes CDR1 SGHNT and CDR2 YYREEE (reference sequence). DNA of the CDR3: TGTGCCAGCAGCAAAGAATATTCCAACTATGGCTACACCTTC. Encoded protein: CASSKEYSNYGYTF.

The gene calls are TRBV11-2 and TRBJ1-5, with no clear D. CDR1 SGHAT and CDR2 FQNNGV come from the germline V gene. V was trimmed by 4 bases and J by 15 bases, leaving 4 bases between them. This CDR3 is built from 8 residues. CDR3 bases: TGTGCCAGCAGCTGTAGGCATTTT. Its protein product is CASSCRHF. Filled out from reference TRBV11-2 and TRBJ1-5, the complete variable domain reads EAGVAQSPRYKIIEKRQSVAFWCNPISGHATLYWYQQILGQGPKLLIQFQNNGVVDDSQLPKDRFSAERLKGVDSTLKIQPAKLEDSAVYLCASSCRHFGDGTRLSIL.

The V call is TRBV11-3, the J call TRBJ2-7; tentatively, D is TRBD2 (6 bases). Trimming cost V 5 bases and J 4 bases, with 18 bases left between them. The CDR3 has 15 amino acids. Per the germline V gene, CDR1 is SGHNT and CDR2 is YENEEA. The CDR3: CASSPAFGSGYEQYF. The CDR3 region has the DNA TGTGCCAGCAGCCCAGCTTTCGGGAGTGGTTACGAGCAGTACTTC.

V usage is TRBV2 and J usage is TRBJ2-3; no reliable D call. V lost 3 bases and J 2 bases, leaving 6 bases between the germline ends. CDR3 length: 13 amino acids. Germline values: CDR1 SNHLY, CDR2 FYNNEI. The DNA for the CDR3 is TGTGCCAGCAGTGAGGCTCTCACAGATACGCAGTATTTT. As protein: CASSEALTDTQYF.

V usage is TRBV7-8 and J usage is TRBJ2-5, with TRBD2 identical over 7 bases. After removal of 5 bases from V and 4 bases from J, the junction contained 10 bases not matched to a gene. The CDR3 is 15 amino acids. CDR1 and CDR2 (germline): SGHVS, FQNEAQ. This CDR3 is CASSPRESDRETQYF. The CDR3 nucleotides read TGTGCCAGCAGCCCGCGGGAGTCAGATAGAGAGACCCAGTACTTC.

This clone was detected only once. V gene TRBV24-1 combines with J gene TRBJ2-3; TRBD1 is a possible D gene (6 bases). Trimming stripped 3 bases from V and 2 bases from J, with 14 bases between. Germline loops: CDR1 KGHDR, CDR2 SFDVKD. The length of the CDR3 is 16 residues. As DNA, the CDR3 is TGTGCCACCAGTGATCTCCGGGACAAGAACACAGATACGCAGTATTTT. It specifies CATSDLRDKNTDTQYF.

The genes are TRBV6-5 and TRBJ2-2, with TRBD1 identical over 7 bases. Germline trimming cut 4 bases from V and 4 bases from J; bases unmatched to any gene: 6. CDR1 is MNHEY, CDR2 SVGAGI, per germline. CDR3 length: 15 amino acids. CDR3 sequence: CASSSEGQTTGELFF. In DNA, the CDR3 is TGTGCCAGCAGTTCCGAGGGACAGACCACCGGGGAGCTGTTTTTT.

The chain employs TRBV2 and TRBJ1-2; the D gene is possibly TRBD1 (6 bases). The CDR3 has 14 residues. Germline CDR1 is SNHLY and CDR2 is FYNNEI. The V end lost 2 bases, the J end lost 6 bases, and 13 bases lay between the germline ends. DNA of the CDR3: TGTGCCAGCAGTGAAACCAGGGGATCCCATGGCTACACCTTC. Protein: CASSETRGSHGYTF.

This chain links TRBV10-1 with TRBJ2-7, with D possibly TRBD2 on 5 matching bases. From germline, CDR1 is WNHNN and CDR2 SYGVQD (reference sequence). V lost 2 bases to trimming and J lost 4 bases, with 21 bases between them. The CDR3 loop spans 17 amino acids. CDR3 amino acids: CASSERRWGVSGYEQYF. CDR3 sequence (DNA): TGCGCCAGCAGTGAGCGGAGATGGGGAGTTAGTGGGTACGAGCAGTACTTC.

The chain has TRBV6-5 and TRBJ1-1; D is unresolved. V was shortened by 0 bases and J by 0 bases, with 11 bases between the two germline ends. Germline V gene lookup returns CDR1 MNHEY and CDR2 SVGAGI. The CDR3 contains 16 residues. The CDR3 is CASSYSSAAMNTEAFF. DNA for the CDR3: TGTGCCAGCAGTTACTCTTCCGCTGCAATGAACACTGAAGCTTTCTTT.

This clone was detected a few times. The gene calls are TRBV11-3 and TRBJ2-3, with D possibly being TRBD2 (6 bases). This CDR3 spans 13 amino acids. With 5 bases removed from V and 9 bases from J, the gap between germline ends came to 15 bases. Germline CDR1 reads SGHNT; CDR2 reads YENEEA. In DNA form, the CDR3 reads TGTGCCAGCAGCCCAGACGGGGGAAGGACGCAGTATTTT. Its translation: CASSPDGGRTQYF.

The CDR3, as DNA: TGTGCCAGCAGTGAATTTTGGGTTTTGAGCCCTGAAGCTTTCTTT. Its protein is CASSEFWVLSPEAFF. The V call is TRBV6-1, the J call TRBJ1-1; D is uncertain. The CDR3 has 15 amino acids. Trimming took 2 bases from V and 6 from J, leaving 16 bases between them. Germline assignment: CDR1 MNHNS and CDR2 SASEGT.

The chain joins TRBV11-1 to TRBJ2-7, with TRBD1 matching over 8 bases. This CDR3 comprises 14 residues. V was pared by 1 base and J by 5 bases, with 4 bases of the junction left unmatched. The germline V gene encodes CDR1 SGHAT and CDR2 FQDESV (reference sequence). CDR3 sequence reads: CASSLETGVHEQYF. The CDR3, as DNA: TGTGCCAGCAGCTTAGAGACAGGGGTCCACGAGCAGTACTTC.

This chain connects TRBV5-6 to TRBJ1-6; TRBD1 matches 8 bases. CDR1 and CDR2 (germline): SGHDT, YYEEEE. The CDR3 has 14 amino acids. Trimming at V came to 4 bases and at J to 8 bases, leaving 5 bases not matched to a gene. The CDR3 bases are TGTGCCAGCAGCCGACAGGGGCGGTATTCACCCCTCCACTTT. It translates to CASSRQGRYSPLHF.

The chain carries TRBV4-2 and TRBJ2-5; 13 bases fit TRBD2. Trimming cost V 3 bases and J 2 bases; bases outside gene matches: 3. CDR3 length: 16 amino acids. Germline loops: CDR1 LGHNA, CDR2 YNFKEQ. The chain's CDR3 is CASSHGTSGKQETQYF. The CDR3 DNA sequence: TGTGCCAGCAGCCACGGGACTAGCGGGAAACAAGAGACCCAGTACTTC.

The chain uses TRBV11-2 and TRBJ2-7; D is unresolved. CDR1 is SGHAT and CDR2 is FQNNGV in the germline V gene. V was trimmed by 1 base and J by 5 bases, leaving 9 bases between them. The CDR3 totals 13 residues. The CDR3 spells CASSLGYTNEQYF. The DNA for the CDR3 is TGTGCCAGCAGCTTAGGCTACACGAACGAGCAGTACTTC.

The chain carries TRBV7-2 and TRBJ2-3; 9 nucleotides line up with TRBD1. The V gene end was trimmed by 5 bases and the J gene end by 2 bases; junction bases not matched to a gene: 8. This CDR3 contains 16 residues. Germline loops: CDR1 SGHTA, CDR2 FQGNSA. This chain's CDR3 is CASSPRDRALTDTQYF. CDR3 nucleotides: TGTGCCAGCAGCCCAAGGGACAGGGCGCTCACAGATACGCAGTATTTT.

This clone was seen a few times. This rearrangement joins TRBV6-2 or TRBV6-3 to TRBJ1-5; 8 positions agree with TRBD1. V shed 0 bases and J 7 bases; nucleotides not matched to a gene: 5. CDR3 size: 15 residues. Germline loops: CDR1 MNHEY, CDR2 SVGEGT. The CDR3 coding sequence is TGTGCCAGCAGTTACTCTGGGACAGGCGGACAGCCCCAGCATTTT. This encodes CASSYSGTGGQPQHF.

This clone was picked up one time. The CDR3: CATSRQSRGFYEQYF. CDR3 bases: TGTGCCACCAGCAGACAGAGCAGGGGATTCTACGAGCAGTACTTC. The chain employs TRBV15 and TRBJ2-7; perhaps TRBD1 as D (6 bases). Germline lookup yields CDR1 LNHNV and CDR2 YYDKDF (reference sequence). The CDR3 totals 15 residues. Trimming removed 2 bases from V and 3 bases from J, with 14 bases in between.